A single sample is the source of the 21 T cell receptor beta chains below, sequenced in a study of cytomegalovirus exposure and HLA in healthy donors. Both 60 Vbeta primers and 13 Jbeta primers went into the PCR. The data were produced by immunoSEQ multiplex PCR, yet TCRdb's version contains in-frame clones alone and is incomplete. The sample comprises over 150,000 clones, about 80% of which are singletons, and 3.7% rests with the top ten. Sequenced: PBMCs. The source is a man aged 30 to 45 in good health and CMV-seropositive.

The CDR3 sequence is CATSRDLGAGQPQHF. The CDR3, as DNA: TGTGCCACCAGCAGAGATTTGGGGGCTGGGCAGCCCCAGCATTTT. This chain links TRBV15 with TRBJ1-5; tentatively, D is TRBD1 (6 bases). Per the germline V gene, CDR1 is LNHNV and CDR2 is YYDKDF (reference sequence). CDR3 length equals 15 residues. V was trimmed by 0 bases and J by 7 bases, leaving 13 bases between them.

The rearrangement joins TRBV5-4 to TRBJ2-1; maybe TRBD2 (6 bases). The CDR3 length is 15 residues. Germline values: CDR1 SGHNT, CDR2 YYREEE (reference sequence). The V end lost 0 bases, the J end lost 4 bases, and 11 bases lay between the germline ends. CDR3 sequence: CASSLGASEYNEQFF. CDR3 sequence (DNA): TGTGCCAGCAGCTTGGGCGCTAGCGAGTACAATGAGCAGTTCTTC. Drawing the rest from reference TRBV5-4 and TRBJ2-1, the complete variable domain is ETGVTQSPTHLIKTRGQQVTLRCSSQSGHNTVSWYQQALGQGPQFIFQYYREEENGRGNFPPRFSGLQFPNYSSELNVNALELDDSALYLCASSLGASEYNEQFFGPGTRLTVL.

V usage is TRBV12-5 and J usage is TRBJ2-3; D might be TRBD2 (5 bases). Germline lookup yields CDR1 LGHNT and CDR2 FRNRAP. V lost 5 bases to trimming and J lost 3 bases, with 9 bases between them. The CDR3 runs 13 residues. The CDR3 spells CASGLGLTDTQYF. CDR3 DNA: TGTGCTAGTGGTCTAGGACTTACAGATACGCAGTATTTT.

The chain has TRBV9 and TRBJ2-3; 9 nucleotides agree with TRBD2. This CDR3 is 15 amino acids long. Germline CDR1 is SGDLS and CDR2 is YYNGEE. Trimming took 0 bases from V and 8 from J; bases not matched to a gene: 7. CDR3 protein: CASSVGQTSGSTQYF. CDR3 bases: TGTGCCAGCAGCGTAGGTCAGACTAGCGGATCTACGCAGTATTTT.

The chain couples TRBV4-1 to TRBJ2-6, with TRBD1 matching 9 bases. CDR3 length: 16 residues. Germline lookup yields CDR1 MGHRA and CDR2 YSYEKL. The ends lost 8 bases at V and 0 bases at J; junction bases unmatched: 5. The CDR3 region is CASQTGGLSGANVLTF. The CDR3 coding sequence is TGCGCCAGCCAAACAGGGGGCCTCTCTGGGGCCAACGTCCTGACTTTC.

This chain links TRBV7-6 with TRBJ2-1, with D perhaps matching TRBD1 (6 bases). The CDR3 covers 11 residues. Germline V gives CDR1 SGHVS, CDR2 FNYEAQ. The V and J ends lost 3 bases and 10 bases respectively, with 7 bases between them. The CDR3 DNA reads as TGTGCCAGCAGCTTTGGACAGGAGCAGTTCTTC. Protein: CASSFGQEQFF.

This clone has only one observation. The chain links TRBV6-5 to TRBJ1-6, with 7 bases aligning to TRBD1. CDR3 length equals 13 residues. Germline V gene lookup returns CDR1 MNHEY and CDR2 SVGAGI. V gave up 6 bases and J gave up 6 bases; unmatched junction bases: 2. Here the CDR3 DNA reads TGTGCCAGCAGGGACAGGTTTAATTCACCCCTCCACTTT. This encodes CASRDRFNSPLHF.

The V gene is TRBV19, the J gene TRBJ2-3; D call uncertain. V lost 3 bases and J 5 bases, leaving 6 bases between the germline ends. The CDR3 length is 12 residues. Germline V gene sequence: CDR1 LNHDA, CDR2 SQIVND (reference sequence). CDR3 in amino acids: CASSMQRDTQYF. The CDR3 DNA reads as TGTGCCAGTAGTATGCAGCGAGATACGCAGTATTTT.

The chain employs TRBV13 and TRBJ1-1; a weak D match, TRBD1 (6 bases). Trimming took off 2 bases at V and 7 bases at J, with 11 bases between the two ends. CDR3 length: 13 residues. CDR1 is PRHDT and CDR2 is FYEKMQ in the germline V gene (reference sequence). CDR3 loop: CASSLSVDSEAFF. In DNA form, the CDR3 reads TGTGCCAGCAGCTTATCTGTGGACAGTGAAGCTTTCTTT.

In its sample, this clone was seen a few times. This sequence joins TRBV6-5 and TRBJ2-7; 9 bases line up with TRBD1. Germline CDR1 MNHEY, CDR2 SVGAGI. Germline trimming cut 6 bases from V and 4 bases from J; bases unmatched to any gene: 7. CDR3 length: 14 residues. The CDR3 reads CASRQTTGGYEQYF. The CDR3 bases are TGTGCCAGCAGACAGACGACAGGGGGGTACGAGCAGTACTTC.

The gene calls are TRBV30 and TRBJ1-1; D gene uncertain. CDR1 is GTSNPN and CDR2 is SVGIG in the germline V gene (reference sequence). The CDR3 runs to 13 residues. V dropped 3 bases and J dropped 5 bases, with 13 bases sitting between them. This chain's CDR3 is CAWSPLSETEAFF. As DNA, the CDR3 is TGTGCCTGGAGCCCGTTAAGCGAGACTGAAGCTTTCTTT.

The chain couples TRBV29-1 to TRBJ2-7; TRBD1 is a possible D gene (5 bases). V was trimmed by 4 bases and J by 1 base, leaving 11 bases between them. Germline CDR1 and CDR2: SQVTM and ANQGSEA. CDR3 length equals 13 residues. The DNA for the CDR3 is TGCAGCGTTGTCGGCAGGGTATCCTACGAGCAGTACTTC. Translated, it gives CSVVGRVSYEQYF.

The chain recombines TRBV5-1 with TRBJ2-3, with 8 nucleotides matching TRBD2. The germline V gene encodes CDR1 SGHRS and CDR2 YFSETQ. This CDR3 spans 18 amino acids. The trim removed 4 bases at V and 0 bases at J, leaving 13 bases unmatched. DNA of the CDR3: TGCGCCAGCAGCCCTTGGGTAGCGGGGACCTCTAGCACAGATACGCAGTATTTT. This encodes CASSPWVAGTSSTDTQYF.

The chain employs TRBV28 and TRBJ2-7; possible D gene TRBD2, 5 bases. Trimming left V 6 bases short and J 2 bases short, with 17 bases between. Germline CDR1 MDHEN, CDR2 SYDVKM. This CDR3 region has 15 residues. CDR3 nucleotide sequence: TGTGCCAGCAGCGCGGGTTCTTTGGTTCCCTACGAGCAGTACTTC. This translates into CASSAGSLVPYEQYF.

The rearrangement uses TRBV6-5 and TRBJ2-7; 8 bases match TRBD2. Losses at the gene ends were 4 bases for V and 2 bases for J; bases not matched to a gene: 10. Germline CDR1 MNHEY, CDR2 SVGAGI. This CDR3 spans 16 amino acids. The CDR3 DNA follows: TGTGCCAGCAGTTCCCCCGGACTAGCTTCCACCTACGAGCAGTACTTC. Encoded protein: CASSSPGLASTYEQYF.

A single count supports this clone. The CDR3 protein is CASSSGGGADTQYF. DNA of the CDR3: TGTGCCAGCAGTAGCGGGGGGGGTGCAGATACGCAGTATTTT. This chain connects TRBV6-6 to TRBJ2-3; TRBD2 aligns across 10 bases. V was clipped by 5 bases and J by 4 bases; unmatched bases: 3. The CDR3 covers 14 residues. The germline gives CDR1 MNHNY, CDR2 SVGAGI (reference sequence).

The CDR3 DNA is TGTGCCAGTAGTATAACGGGAACACAAACAGATACGCAGTATTTT. Encoded protein: CASSITGTQTDTQYF. The rearrangement joins TRBV19 to TRBJ2-3; D possibly corresponds to TRBD2 (5 bases). Per the germline V gene, CDR1 is LNHDA and CDR2 is SQIVND (reference sequence). V lost 2 bases, J lost 3 bases, and 12 bases lay in between. The CDR3 totals 15 residues. The full variable domain, completed using reference TRBV19 and TRBJ2-3, is DGGITQSPKYLFRKEGQNVTLSCEQNLNHDAMYWYRQDPGQGLRLIYYSQIVNDFQKGDIAEGYSVSREKKESFPLTVTSAQKNPTAFYLCASSITGTQTDTQYFGPGTRLTVL.

This sequence joins TRBV9 and TRBJ2-5, with TRBD2 matching 8 bases. The germline V gene encodes CDR1 SGDLS and CDR2 YYNGEE. V shed 0 bases and J 1 base; nucleotides not matched to a gene: 8. CDR3 length equals 17 residues. The CDR3: CASSVAPPSGGQETQYF. DNA for the CDR3: TGTGCCAGCAGCGTAGCCCCTCCGAGCGGGGGCCAAGAGACCCAGTACTTC.

J is TRBJ2-5 and V is TRBV28; TRBD1 agrees at 9 bases. CDR1 MDHEN and CDR2 SYDVKM come from the germline V gene. This CDR3 comprises 14 residues. After removal of 5 bases from V and 5 bases from J, the junction contained 6 bases not matched to a gene. The CDR3 reads CASSQQGAHETQYF. In DNA form, the CDR3 reads TGTGCCAGCAGTCAACAGGGGGCGCATGAGACCCAGTACTTC. The full variable domain, rest sourced from reference TRBV28 and TRBJ2-5, is DVKVTQSSRYLVKRTGEKVFLECVQDMDHENMFWYRQDPGLGLRLIYFSYDVKMKEKGDIPEGYSVSREKKERFSLILESASTNQTSMYLCASSQQGAHETQYFGPGTRLLVL.

This clone was picked up a small number of times. This chain links TRBV11-2 with TRBJ2-7; TRBD2 is a possible D gene (6 bases). The CDR3 is 18 residues long. Trimming pared 2 bases from V and 5 bases from J, leaving 25 bases between. Germline-derived CDR1 and CDR2 are SGHAT and FQNNGV. The CDR3 bases are TGTGCCAGCAGCTTAACTATACGGCGGGGCCCAAGGGGAGACGAGCAGTACTTC. Translated: CASSLTIRRGPRGDEQYF.

V is TRBV7-6 and J is TRBJ1-5, with TRBD1 identical over 9 bases. V was pared by 4 bases and J by 5 bases, with 9 bases of the junction left unmatched. Germline CDR1 reads SGHVS; CDR2 reads FNYEAQ. The CDR3 consists of 16 residues. CDR3 coding DNA: TGTGCCAGCAGCTCTGGGGACAGGGTAGCCGATCAGCCCCAGCATTTT. Translation: CASSSGDRVADQPQHF.